The entry below describes one T cell receptor (beta chain). Its specificity is unknown. Germline V CDR1 and CDR2: LGHNA, YSLEER. The CDR3 is made up of 15 amino acids. Between the trimmed V and J ends, which lost 3 bases and 3 bases, there was a span of 11 bases. This entry is derived from a study of OX40 agonist ivuxolimab in advanced cancers. The overall study: Patients were infused with ivuxolimab every 2 weeks at 0.01 to 10 mg/kg.

Libraries were prepared by immunoSEQ multiplex PCR; TCRdb keeps only in-frame clonotypes and omits some of them. The sample shows around 70,000 clones, 85% of them seen only once. Study-level results: Among the lowest levels of clonal expansion were found in partial responders at 0.1-3.0 mg/kg.

J is TRBJ1-4 and V is TRBV4-3; possible D gene TRBD1, 5 bases. This receptor was identified in an adult with an advanced solid tumor such as melanoma, head and neck, liver or kidney cancer. The input for sequencing was CD4+ or CD8+ T cells sorted from blood, taken in a trial of the OX40 agonist ivuxolimab. For the CDR3, the DNA is TGCGCCAGCAGCCATTACGGGACTCCTAATGAAAAACTGTTTTTT. Protein product: CASSHYGTPNEKLFF.